The clone carrying this TCR beta chain occurred a few times. The sample comes from a study of cytomegalovirus exposure and HLA in healthy donors. CDR1 is KGHSH, CDR2 LQKENI, per germline. The CDR3 consists of 15 residues. After removal of 3 bases from V and 8 bases from J, the junction contained 8 bases not matched to a gene. PCR involved 60 Vbeta and 13 Jbeta primers. Assay used: immunoSEQ multiplex PCR; TCRdb lists only in-frame clones, some missing. The table records 80,000 to 130,000 clones, roughly 75% of them present only once. The sample was PBMCs. The J gene is TRBJ2-1, the V gene TRBV18; 9 bases are shared with TRBD1. The source of this sequence is a woman in her late teens or twenties in good health and CMV-seropositive. CDR3 sequence (DNA): TGTGCCAGCTCACCTCGGGACAGGGCCGGCTATGAGCAGTTCTTC. It yields the protein CASSPRDRAGYEQFF.